Listed below are T cell receptor beta chains from one sample, sequenced in a study of CD8 T cells in Susac syndrome. TCRdb processed the immunoSEQ multiplex PCR reads anew with MiXCR; each CDR3 protein has one entry. The sample comprises hundreds of thousands of distinct CDR3 sequences, 85% of which are singletons, and under 0.15% rests with the top ten. Sequenced sample: CD8+ T cells from PBMCs. All receptors derive from a human donor with multiple sclerosis. Each CDR3 is given without its conserved first and last residue.

j_call v_call cdr3_aa
TRBJ2-5 TRBV5-1 ASRPLVGTQY
TRBJ2-2 TRBV30 VTTANTGELF
TRBJ1-4 TRBV25-1 ASRETGWMGKLF
TRBJ1-1 TRBV4-1 ASSQENRASAEAF
TRBJ2-7 TRBV27 ASSSVASSYEQY
TRBJ2-7 TRBV6-2/TRBV6-3 ASGLNGRLYEQY
TRBJ2-7 TRBV2 ASSDMASSYEQY
TRBJ1-6 TRBV24-1 ATRSDRFFSPLH
TRBJ2-3 TRBV5-8 ASRLAGGPADTQY
TRBJ2-7 TRBV20-1 SAPKPLAGAASYEQY
TRBJ1-2 TRBV7-8 ASSLSPDNYGYT
TRBJ2-1 TRBV5-6 ASSLAAGRGIYNEQF
TRBJ2-3 TRBV4-1 ASSRMEGADTQY
TRBJ2-5 TRBV30 AWATETQY
TRBJ2-7 TRBV6-2/TRBV6-3 ASSSRTGGFYEQY
TRBJ1-1 TRBV27 ASSLWAGSSVTEAF
TRBJ2-7 TRBV4-1 ASSQDPGTGTYEQY
TRBJ1-2 TRBV11-2 ASSLVRGSRFGEGYT
TRBJ2-7 TRBV5-4 ASSPLGSPGEQY
TRBJ2-7 TRBV30 AWSIAHEQY
TRBJ2-7 TRBV29-1 SVSGTESYEQY
TRBJ1-1 TRBV6-5 ASSKGPVNTEAF
TRBJ1-1 TRBV30 AWSQQGGSTEAF
TRBJ1-1 TRBV30 AWSVSTGDTEAF
TRBJ2-7 TRBV30 AWAFGRDEQY
TRBJ2-2 TRBV19 ASSTSFWASNTGELF
TRBJ2-5 TRBV6-2/TRBV6-3 ASSYSWDRILKQEETQY
TRBJ2-7 TRBV27 ASSPRGFSSYEQY
TRBJ1-5 TRBV23-1 ASSQSGFFGQGRQPQH
TRBJ1-1 TRBV11-2 ASSPYTGTEAF
TRBJ2-3 TRBV5-5 ASSPSGTLAVKDTQY
TRBJ1-2 TRBV20-1 RARRATGADYYGYT
TRBJ2-2 TRBV6-5 ASSYPTSGRFGANTGELF
TRBJ2-1 TRBV27 ASSPLSTYNEQF
TRBJ1-1 TRBV29-1 SVFGRDRVNTEAF
TRBJ2-2 TRBV6-5 ASSYSGHGANTGELF